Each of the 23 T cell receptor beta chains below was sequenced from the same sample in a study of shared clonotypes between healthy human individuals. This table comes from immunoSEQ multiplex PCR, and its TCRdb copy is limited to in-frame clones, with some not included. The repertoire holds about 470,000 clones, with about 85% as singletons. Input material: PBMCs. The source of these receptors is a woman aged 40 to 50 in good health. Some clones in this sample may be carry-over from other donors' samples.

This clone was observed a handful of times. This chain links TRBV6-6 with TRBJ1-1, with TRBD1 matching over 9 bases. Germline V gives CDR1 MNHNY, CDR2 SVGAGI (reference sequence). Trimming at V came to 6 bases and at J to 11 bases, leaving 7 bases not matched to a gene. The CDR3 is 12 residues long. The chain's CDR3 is CASSEYRGLAFF. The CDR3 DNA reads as TGTGCCAGCAGCGAGTACAGGGGGCTGGCTTTCTTT.

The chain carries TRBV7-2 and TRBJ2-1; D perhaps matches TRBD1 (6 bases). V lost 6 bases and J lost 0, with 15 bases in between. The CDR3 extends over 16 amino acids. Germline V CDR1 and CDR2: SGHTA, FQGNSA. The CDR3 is CASSPAGTSSYNEQFF. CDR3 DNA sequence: TGTGCCAGCAGTCCCGCCGGGACAAGCTCCTACAATGAGCAGTTCTTC.

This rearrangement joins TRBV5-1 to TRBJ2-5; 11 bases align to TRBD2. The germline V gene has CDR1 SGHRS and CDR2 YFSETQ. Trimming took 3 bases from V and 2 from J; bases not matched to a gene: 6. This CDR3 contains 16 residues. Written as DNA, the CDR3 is TGCGCCAGCAGCTCCGGGACTAGCGGCCAGCAAGAGACCCAGTACTTC. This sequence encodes CASSSGTSGQQETQYF.

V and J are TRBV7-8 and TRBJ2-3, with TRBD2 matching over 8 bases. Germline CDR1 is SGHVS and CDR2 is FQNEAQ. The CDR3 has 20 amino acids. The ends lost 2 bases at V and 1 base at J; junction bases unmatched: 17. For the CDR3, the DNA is TGTGCCAGCAGCTTACGTTCCGCAAGGACTAGCTTTAGGGGCACAGATACGCAGTATTTT. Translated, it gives CASSLRSARTSFRGTDTQYF.

CDR3 loop: CASSESGTGEGGYTF. In DNA form, the CDR3 reads TGTGCCAGCAGTGAAAGCGGGACCGGGGAAGGGGGCTACACCTTC. The genes are TRBV2 and TRBJ1-2; D may be TRBD1 (5 bases). CDR1 and CDR2 (germline): SNHLY, FYNNEI. With 2 bases removed from V and 8 bases from J, the gap between germline ends came to 18 bases. The CDR3 runs to 15 residues.

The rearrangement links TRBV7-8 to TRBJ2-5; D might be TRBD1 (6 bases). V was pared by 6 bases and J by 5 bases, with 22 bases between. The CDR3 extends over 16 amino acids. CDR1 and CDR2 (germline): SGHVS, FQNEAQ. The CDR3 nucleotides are TGTGCCAGCAGTTACACAAGGCAGGGGCGCGGGGAGACCCAGTACTTC. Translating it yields CASSYTRQGRGETQYF. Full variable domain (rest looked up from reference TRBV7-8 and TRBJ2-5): GAGVSQSPRYKVAKRGQDVALRCDPISGHVSLFWYQQALGQGPEFLTYFQNEAQLDKSGLPSDRFFAERPEGSVSTLKIQRTQQEDSAVYLCASSYTRQGRGETQYFGPGTRLLVL.

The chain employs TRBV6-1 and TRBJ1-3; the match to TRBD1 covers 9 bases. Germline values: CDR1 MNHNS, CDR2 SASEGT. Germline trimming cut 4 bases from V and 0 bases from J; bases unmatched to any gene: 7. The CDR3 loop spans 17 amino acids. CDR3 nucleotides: TGTGCCAGCAGTGTACCCGGGACAGGGAACTCTGGAAACACCATATATTTT. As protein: CASSVPGTGNSGNTIYF.

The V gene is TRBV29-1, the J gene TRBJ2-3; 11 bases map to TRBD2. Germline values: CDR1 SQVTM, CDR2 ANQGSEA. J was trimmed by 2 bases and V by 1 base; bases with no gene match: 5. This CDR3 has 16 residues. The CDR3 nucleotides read TGCAGCGTTGAAGGTAGCGGGAGGGCCTTCACAGATACGCAGTATTTT. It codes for CSVEGSGRAFTDTQYF.

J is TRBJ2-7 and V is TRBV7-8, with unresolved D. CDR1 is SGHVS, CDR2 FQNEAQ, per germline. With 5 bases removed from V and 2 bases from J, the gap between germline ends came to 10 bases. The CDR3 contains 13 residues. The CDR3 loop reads CASSDTATYEQYF. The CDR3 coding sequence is TGTGCCAGCAGCGACACTGCAACCTACGAGCAGTACTTC.

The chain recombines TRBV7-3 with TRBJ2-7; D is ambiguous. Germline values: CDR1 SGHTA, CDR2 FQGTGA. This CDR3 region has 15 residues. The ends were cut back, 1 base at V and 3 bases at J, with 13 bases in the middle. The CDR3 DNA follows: TGTGCCAGCAGCTTAAGGGTGGAGTTCGGCTACGAGCAGTACTTC. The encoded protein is CASSLRVEFGYEQYF.

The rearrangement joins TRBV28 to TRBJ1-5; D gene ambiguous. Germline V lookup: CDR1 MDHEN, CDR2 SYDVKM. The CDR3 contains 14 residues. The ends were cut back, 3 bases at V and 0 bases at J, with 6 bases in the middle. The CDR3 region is CASSFPASNQPQHF. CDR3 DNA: TGTGCCAGCAGTTTTCCCGCTAGCAATCAGCCCCAGCATTTT.

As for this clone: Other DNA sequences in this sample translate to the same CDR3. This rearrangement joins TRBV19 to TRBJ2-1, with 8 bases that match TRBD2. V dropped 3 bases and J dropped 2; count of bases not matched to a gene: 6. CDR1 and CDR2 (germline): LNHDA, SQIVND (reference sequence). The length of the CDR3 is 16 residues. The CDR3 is CASSILGGRTYNEQFF. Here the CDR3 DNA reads TGTGCCAGTAGTATCCTGGGCGGGAGGACCTACAATGAGCAGTTCTTC.

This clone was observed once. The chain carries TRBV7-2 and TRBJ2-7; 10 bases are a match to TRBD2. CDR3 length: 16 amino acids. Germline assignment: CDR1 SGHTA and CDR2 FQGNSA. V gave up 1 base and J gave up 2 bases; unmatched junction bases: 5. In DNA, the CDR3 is TGTGCCAGCAGCTTAGTCTGGACTAGCGGACCCTACGAGCAGTACTTC. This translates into CASSLVWTSGPYEQYF.

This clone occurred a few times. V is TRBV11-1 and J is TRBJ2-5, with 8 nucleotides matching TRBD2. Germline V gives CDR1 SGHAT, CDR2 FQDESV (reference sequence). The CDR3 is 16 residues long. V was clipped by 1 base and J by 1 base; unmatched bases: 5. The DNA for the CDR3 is TGTGCCAGCAGCTTAGGGGGTAGCGGGACCCAAGAGACCCAGTACTTC. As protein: CASSLGGSGTQETQYF.

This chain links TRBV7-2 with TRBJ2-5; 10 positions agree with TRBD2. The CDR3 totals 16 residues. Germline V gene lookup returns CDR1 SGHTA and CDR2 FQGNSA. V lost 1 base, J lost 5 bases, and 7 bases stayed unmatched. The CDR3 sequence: CASSLVASGSVETQYF. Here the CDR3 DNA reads TGTGCCAGCAGCTTAGTGGCTAGCGGGAGTGTGGAGACCCAGTACTTC.

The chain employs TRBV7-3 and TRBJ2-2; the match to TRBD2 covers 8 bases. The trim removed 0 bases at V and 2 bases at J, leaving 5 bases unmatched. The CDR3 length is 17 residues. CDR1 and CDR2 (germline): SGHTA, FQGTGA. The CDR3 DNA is TGTGCCAGCAGCTTAACTCCTAGCGGGCCCAACACCGGGGAGCTGTTTTTT. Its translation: CASSLTPSGPNTGELFF. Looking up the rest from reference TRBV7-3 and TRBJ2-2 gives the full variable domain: GAGVSQTPSNKVTEKGKYVELRCDPISGHTALYWYRQSLGQGPEFLIYFQGTGAADDSGLPNDRFFAVRPEGSVSTLKIQRTERGDSAVYLCASSLTPSGPNTGELFFGEGSRLTVL.

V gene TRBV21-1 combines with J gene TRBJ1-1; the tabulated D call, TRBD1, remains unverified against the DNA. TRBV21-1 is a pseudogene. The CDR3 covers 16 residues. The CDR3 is CASSKGVRGPNTEAFF. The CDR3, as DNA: TGTGCCAGCAGCAAGGGGGTCAGGGGCCCGAACACTGAAGCTTTCTTT.

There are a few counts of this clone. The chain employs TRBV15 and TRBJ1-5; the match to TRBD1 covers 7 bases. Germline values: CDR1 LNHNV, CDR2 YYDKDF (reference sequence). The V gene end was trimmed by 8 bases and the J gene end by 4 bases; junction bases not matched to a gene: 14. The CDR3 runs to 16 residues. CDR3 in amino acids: CATSRTGDQGNQPQHF. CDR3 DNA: TGTGCCACCTCGCGGACAGGCGATCAGGGGAATCAGCCCCAGCATTTT.

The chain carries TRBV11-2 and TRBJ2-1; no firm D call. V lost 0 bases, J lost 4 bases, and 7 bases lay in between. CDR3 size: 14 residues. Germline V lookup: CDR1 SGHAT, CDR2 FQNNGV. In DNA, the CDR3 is TGTGCCAGCAGCTTAGACGCAAAATACAATGAGCAGTTCTTC. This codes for CASSLDAKYNEQFF.

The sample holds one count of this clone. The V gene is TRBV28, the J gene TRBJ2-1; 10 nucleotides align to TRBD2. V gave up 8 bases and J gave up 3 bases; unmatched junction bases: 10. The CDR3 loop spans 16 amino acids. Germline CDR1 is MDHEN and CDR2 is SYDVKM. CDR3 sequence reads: CASWASGRSGYNEQFF. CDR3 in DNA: TGTGCCAGCTGGGCTAGCGGGAGAAGCGGCTACAATGAGCAGTTCTTC.

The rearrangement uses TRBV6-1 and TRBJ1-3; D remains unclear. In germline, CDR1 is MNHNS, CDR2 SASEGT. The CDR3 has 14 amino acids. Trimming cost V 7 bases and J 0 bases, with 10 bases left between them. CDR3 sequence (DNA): TGTGCCAGCAAGGACGACCGCTCTGGAAACACCATATATTTT. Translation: CASKDDRSGNTIYF.

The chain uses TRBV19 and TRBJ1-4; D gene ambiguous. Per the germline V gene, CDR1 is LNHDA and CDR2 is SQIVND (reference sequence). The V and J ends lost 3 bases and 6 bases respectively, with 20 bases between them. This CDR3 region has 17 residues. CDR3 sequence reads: CASSIGPTGRFYEKLFF. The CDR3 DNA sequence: TGTGCCAGTAGTATTGGGCCTACGGGCAGGTTTTATGAAAAACTGTTTTTT. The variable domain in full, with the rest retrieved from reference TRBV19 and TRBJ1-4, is DGGITQSPKYLFRKEGQNVTLSCEQNLNHDAMYWYRQDPGQGLRLIYYSQIVNDFQKGDIAEGYSVSREKKESFPLTVTSAQKNPTAFYLCASSIGPTGRFYEKLFFGSGTQLSVL.

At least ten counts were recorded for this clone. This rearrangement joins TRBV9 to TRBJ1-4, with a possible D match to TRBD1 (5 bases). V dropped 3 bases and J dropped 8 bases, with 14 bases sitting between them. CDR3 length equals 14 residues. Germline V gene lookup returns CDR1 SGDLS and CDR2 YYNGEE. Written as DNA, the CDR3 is TGTGCCAGCAGCGCGGGAGTTGGGGGAGAAAAACTGTTTTTT. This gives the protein CASSAGVGGEKLFF.